The next 27 T cell receptor beta chains were all read from a single sample in a study of cytomegalovirus exposure and HLA in healthy donors. The data were produced by immunoSEQ multiplex PCR, yet TCRdb's version contains in-frame clones alone and is incomplete. In the table there are tens of thousands of clones, approximately 94% of which are singletons. The sequenced sample consisted of PBMCs. These receptors all come from a woman aged 30 to 39 in good health and CMV-seropositive.

This chain links TRBV4-3 with TRBJ1-2; 8 nucleotides line up with TRBD1. The CDR3 is 19 amino acids. CDR1 and CDR2 from the germline V gene are LGHNA and YSLEER. Unmatched junction bases numbered 17, after V lost 1 base and J lost 4 bases. The CDR3 sequence: CASSQGFKDREIQGYGYTF. CDR3 nucleotides: TGCGCCAGCAGCCAAGGATTTAAGGACAGGGAAATTCAGGGCTATGGCTACACCTTC.

The rearrangement uses TRBV30 and TRBJ1-2, with TRBD1 identical over 7 bases. V lost 1 base to trimming and J lost 3 bases; unmatched junction nucleotides: 5. Germline V lookup: CDR1 GTSNPN, CDR2 SVGIG (reference sequence). There are 14 residues in the CDR3. CDR3: CAWSGDRRYYGYTF. CDR3 sequence (DNA): TGTGCCTGGAGTGGGGACAGACGGTACTATGGCTACACCTTC.

CDR3 sequence reads: CASSFYTTGSTEAFF. CDR3 coding DNA: TGTGCCAGCAGCTTTTATACGACAGGGAGCACTGAAGCTTTCTTT. The rearrangement links TRBV5-5 to TRBJ1-1, with 7 bases matching TRBD1. CDR1 is SGHKS and CDR2 is YYEKEE in the germline V gene (reference sequence). CDR3 length: 15 amino acids. J lost 4 bases, V lost 2 bases, and 8 bases had no gene match.

The rearrangement links TRBV7-2 to TRBJ1-4; 8 bases fit TRBD1. CDR1 SGHTA and CDR2 FQGNSA come from the germline V gene. V trimming: 3 bases; J trimming: 11 bases; junction bases outside the gene matches: 5. The CDR3 is 13 residues long. The CDR3 sequence is CASSLGQVGKLFF. The CDR3 DNA reads as TGTGCCAGCAGCTTGGGACAGGTCGGGAAACTGTTTTTT.

CDR3 loop: CASSPGNWREISTDTQYF. The CDR3 DNA reads TGTGCCAGCAGCCCAGGGAATTGGCGGGAGATTAGCACAGATACGCAGTATTTT. The rearrangement links TRBV5-4 to TRBJ2-3; TRBD2 agrees at 7 bases. The CDR3 contains 18 residues. Trimming cost V 4 bases and J 0 bases; bases outside gene matches: 14. The V gene's germline CDR1 is SGHNT and CDR2 YYREEE (reference sequence).

V and J are TRBV27 and TRBJ2-6; D remains ambiguous. Trimming left V 6 bases short and J 0 bases short, with 12 bases between. CDR3 size: 16 residues. CDR1 and CDR2 (germline): MNHEY, SMNVEV (reference sequence). The CDR3 region has the DNA TGTGCCAGCAGCCTCATTGTCGGCTCTGGGGCCAACGTCCTGACTTTC. It yields the protein CASSLIVGSGANVLTF. The full variable domain, its missing parts supplied by reference TRBV27 and TRBJ2-6, is EAQVTQNPRYLITVTGKKLTVTCSQNMNHEYMSWYRQDPGLGLRQIYYSMNVEVTDKGDVPEGYKVSRKEKRNFPLILESPSPNQTSLYFCASSLIVGSGANVLTFGAGSRLTVL.

This clone was seen just once. The gene calls are TRBV27 and TRBJ2-3, with 12 bases that match TRBD1. V was pared by 8 bases and J by 8 bases, with 11 bases of the junction left unmatched. In germline, CDR1 is MNHEY, CDR2 SMNVEV (reference sequence). This CDR3 contains 15 residues. The CDR3 DNA sequence: TGTGCCAGCGAACCGGGACAGGGGGCTTTTGGTACGCAGTATTTT. It encodes CASEPGQGAFGTQYF.

The CDR3 sequence is CASSELTSGANTGELFF. The CDR3 DNA follows: TGTGCCAGCAGTGAACTGACTAGCGGAGCGAACACCGGGGAGCTGTTTTTT. The genes are TRBV6-1 and TRBJ2-2; TRBD2 matches at 9 bases. Germline values: CDR1 MNHNS, CDR2 SASEGT. Trimming took 2 bases from V and 0 from J; bases not matched to a gene: 4. The CDR3 has 17 residues.

The CDR3 protein is CATRGLAGSMWGTDTQYF. The CDR3 nucleotides read TGTGCCACCAGAGGACTAGCGGGATCCATGTGGGGGACAGATACGCAGTATTTT. The rearrangement links TRBV27 to TRBJ2-3; TRBD2 agrees at 12 bases. The CDR3 has 18 amino acids. From germline, CDR1 is MNHEY and CDR2 SMNVEV (reference sequence). V lost 10 bases and J lost 3; bases outside the gene matches: 17.

The chain has TRBV20-1 and TRBJ2-3, with no clear D. V was clipped by 4 bases and J by 5 bases, with 7 bases between them. This CDR3 comprises 11 residues. Germline lookup yields CDR1 DFQATT and CDR2 SNEGSKA (reference sequence). CDR3 bases: TGCAGTGCTACGCCACTAGATACGCAGTATTTT. This encodes CSATPLDTQYF.

A single count supports this clone. The rearrangement uses TRBV9 and TRBJ1-5; the D gene is possibly TRBD1 (6 bases). The CDR3 runs to 14 residues. Germline V gene lookup returns CDR1 SGDLS and CDR2 YYNGEE. Trimming removed 0 bases from V and 6 bases from J, with 10 bases in between. This CDR3 reads CASSVGQQGQPQHF. For the CDR3, the DNA is TGTGCCAGCAGCGTAGGACAACAGGGTCAGCCCCAGCATTTT.

A word on this clone: A junction end diverges from the germline sequence, so it may reflect a read error. The V call is TRBV7-9, the J call TRBJ2-7; no clear D gene. CDR3 length equals 14 residues. The germline V gene encodes CDR1 SEHNR and CDR2 FQNEAQ (reference sequence). CDR3 protein: CASSQDPSSYEQYF. DNA of the CDR3: TGCGCCAGCAGCCAAGATCCTAGCTCCTACGAGCAGTACTTC. Filled out from reference TRBV7-9 and TRBJ2-7, the complete variable domain reads DTGVSQNPRHKITKRGQNVTFRCDPISEHNRLYWYRQTLGQGPEFLTYFQNEAQLEKSRLLSDRFSAERPKGSFSTLEIQRTEQGDSAMYLCASSQDPSSYEQYFGPGTRLTVT.

This chain links TRBV21-1 with TRBJ2-6; TRBD2, the table's D call, was not compared with the DNA. TRBV21-1 is given as a pseudogene. This CDR3 has 17 residues. CDR3 in amino acids: CASSLTGELSGANVLTF. DNA of the CDR3: TGTGCCAGCAGCCTTACCGGGGAGTTATCCGGGGCCAACGTCCTGACTTTC.

The chain recombines TRBV28 with TRBJ2-3; 9 nucleotides line up with TRBD2. The germline V gene has CDR1 MDHEN and CDR2 SYDVKM. V shed 7 bases, J shed 1 base, and the junction held 6 bases outside the gene matches. CDR3 length: 15 amino acids. The CDR3 here is CASIGAGGGTDTQYF. The DNA for the CDR3 is TGTGCCAGCATTGGGGCGGGAGGGGGCACAGATACGCAGTATTTT.

This clone was counted a single time. The chain uses TRBV9 and TRBJ2-7; D unclear. Trimming stripped 0 bases from V and 3 bases from J, with 10 bases between. The CDR3 is made up of 14 amino acids. Germline CDR1 SGDLS, CDR2 YYNGEE. The CDR3 DNA sequence: TGTGCCAGCAGCGTAGCTGAGGAGTACTACGAGCAGTACTTC. Amino acids: CASSVAEEYYEQYF.

V gene TRBV7-8 combines with J gene TRBJ2-5; possible D gene TRBD1, 5 bases. With 8 bases removed from V and 3 bases from J, the gap between germline ends came to 19 bases. This CDR3 has 15 residues. Germline lookup yields CDR1 SGHVS and CDR2 FQNEAQ. The CDR3: CASRRGRGKEETQYF. In nucleotides, the CDR3 is TGTGCCAGCCGCCGCGGAAGGGGTAAGGAAGAGACCCAGTACTTC.

This sequence joins TRBV9 and TRBJ2-2; 7 nucleotides agree with TRBD2. Unmatched junction bases numbered 5, after V lost 2 bases and J lost 4 bases. The germline V gene has CDR1 SGDLS and CDR2 YYNGEE. CDR3 length equals 15 residues. As DNA, the CDR3 is TGTGCCAGCAGCGTGGAAGCGGGAACCACCGGGGAGCTGTTTTTT. Residues: CASSVEAGTTGELFF.

The DNA of the CDR3 is TGTGCCTGGAGTGTAGGAGGACCCAATCAGCCCCAGCATTTT. It is translated as CAWSVGGPNQPQHF. The chain links TRBV30 to TRBJ1-5; D gene ambiguous. CDR3 length: 14 amino acids. CDR1 is GTSNPN, CDR2 SVGIG, per germline (reference sequence). Trimming cost V 0 bases and J 3 bases, with 9 bases left between them.

The chain is built from TRBV7-2 and TRBJ1-2; D possibly corresponds to TRBD1 (6 bases). Germline-derived CDR1 and CDR2 are SGHTA and FQGNSA. This CDR3 is built from 15 residues. V lost 5 bases to trimming and J lost 8 bases, with 21 bases between them. CDR3 sequence reads: CASSPREGGRMGYTF. CDR3 DNA sequence: TGTGCCAGCAGCCCGCGGGAGGGGGGGAGGATGGGCTACACCTTC. Supplemented by reference TRBV7-2 and TRBJ1-2, the full variable domain reads GAGVSQSPSNKVTEKGKDVELRCDPISGHTALYWYRQSLGQGLEFLIYFQGNSAPDKSGLPSDRFSAERTGGSVSTLTIQRTQQEDSAVYLCASSPREGGRMGYTFGSGTRLTVV.

This clone was seen at least ten times. The chain links TRBV5-6 to TRBJ2-7; D remains ambiguous. V was shortened by 6 bases and J by 3 bases, with 13 bases between the two germline ends. The CDR3 is made up of 13 amino acids. Germline CDR1 SGHDT, CDR2 YYEEEE. In DNA, the CDR3 is TGTGCCAGCATCCGGAGCACTGGCTACGAGCAGTACTTC. The encoded protein is CASIRSTGYEQYF. Full variable domain (rest looked up from reference TRBV5-6 and TRBJ2-7): DAGVTQSPTHLIKTRGQQVTLRCSPKSGHDTVSWYQQALGQGPQFIFQYYEEEERQRGNFPDRFSGHQFPNYSSELNVNALLLGDSALYLCASIRSTGYEQYFGPGTRLTVT.

The V gene is TRBV21-1, the J gene TRBJ2-6; TRBD1 is the table's D call and was not checked against the DNA. TRBV21-1 has pseudogene status. The CDR3 contains 17 residues. CDR3 coding DNA: TGTGCCAGCGACAACAGGGGTCGGAGCTCTGGGGCCAACGTCCTGACTTTC. This codes for CASDNRGRSSGANVLTF.

Points on this clone: The junction departs from the called germline gene at one end, perhaps through a read error. This sequence joins TRBV25-1 and TRBJ1-4, with D unresolved. CDR1 MGHDK and CDR2 SYGVNS come from the germline V gene. The CDR3 contains 15 residues. The CDR3 sequence: CASSETGATSEKLFF. The CDR3 DNA is TGTGCCAGCAGTGAAACTGGCGCCACTAGTGAAAAACTGTTTTTT. Together with reference TRBV25-1 and TRBJ1-4, the CDR3 gives the full variable domain: EADIYQTPRYLVIGTGKKITLECSQTMGHDKMYWYQQDPGMELHLIHYSYGVNSTEKGDLSSESTVSRIRTEHFPLTLESARPSHTSQYLCASSETGATSEKLFFGSGTQLSVL.

The V and J genes are TRBV7-8 and TRBJ1-1; TRBD1 matches 10 bases. CDR1 SGHVS and CDR2 FQNEAQ come from the germline V gene. J gave up 6 bases and V 2 bases, and 6 bases lay outside the gene matches. There are 15 residues in the CDR3. The CDR3 reads CASSLSRQGASEAFF. CDR3 bases: TGTGCCAGCAGCTTATCCCGACAGGGGGCATCTGAAGCTTTCTTT.

V usage is TRBV11-3 and J usage is TRBJ2-1, with 8 bases matching TRBD2. The germline gives CDR1 SGHNT, CDR2 YENEEA. There are 16 residues in the CDR3. The V gene end was trimmed by 5 bases and the J gene end by 7 bases; junction bases not matched to a gene: 13. This chain's CDR3 is CASSPRGGSPGNEQFF. For the CDR3, the DNA is TGTGCCAGCAGCCCACGGGGGGGGAGCCCCGGAAATGAGCAGTTCTTC.

The rearrangement joins TRBV19 to TRBJ1-3; TRBD1 matches at 8 bases. The CDR3 extends over 17 amino acids. Germline CDR1 is LNHDA and CDR2 is SQIVND (reference sequence). Germline trimming cut 7 bases from V and 0 bases from J; bases unmatched to any gene: 11. The CDR3 region is CASTFLRGPGSGNTIYF. The CDR3 bases are TGTGCCAGTACCTTCCTCAGGGGGCCCGGCTCTGGAAACACCATATATTTT.

The chain employs TRBV2 and TRBJ2-7, with 8 bases lining up with TRBD2. Germline values: CDR1 SNHLY, CDR2 FYNNEI. V dropped 7 bases and J dropped 3; count of bases not matched to a gene: 5. The CDR3 is made up of 13 amino acids. The CDR3: CASNAGGYYEQYF. The CDR3 DNA reads as TGTGCCAGCAACGCGGGAGGCTACTACGAGCAGTACTTC.

This rearrangement joins TRBV2 to TRBJ2-1, with TRBD1 matching 9 bases. CDR1 and CDR2 (germline): SNHLY, FYNNEI. The CDR3 extends over 18 amino acids. V shed 7 bases, J shed 3 bases, and the junction held 16 bases outside the gene matches. This CDR3 reads CASNPGQGVPVHYNEQFF. The CDR3 DNA sequence: TGTGCCAGCAATCCGGGACAGGGTGTACCAGTGCACTACAATGAGCAGTTCTTC.